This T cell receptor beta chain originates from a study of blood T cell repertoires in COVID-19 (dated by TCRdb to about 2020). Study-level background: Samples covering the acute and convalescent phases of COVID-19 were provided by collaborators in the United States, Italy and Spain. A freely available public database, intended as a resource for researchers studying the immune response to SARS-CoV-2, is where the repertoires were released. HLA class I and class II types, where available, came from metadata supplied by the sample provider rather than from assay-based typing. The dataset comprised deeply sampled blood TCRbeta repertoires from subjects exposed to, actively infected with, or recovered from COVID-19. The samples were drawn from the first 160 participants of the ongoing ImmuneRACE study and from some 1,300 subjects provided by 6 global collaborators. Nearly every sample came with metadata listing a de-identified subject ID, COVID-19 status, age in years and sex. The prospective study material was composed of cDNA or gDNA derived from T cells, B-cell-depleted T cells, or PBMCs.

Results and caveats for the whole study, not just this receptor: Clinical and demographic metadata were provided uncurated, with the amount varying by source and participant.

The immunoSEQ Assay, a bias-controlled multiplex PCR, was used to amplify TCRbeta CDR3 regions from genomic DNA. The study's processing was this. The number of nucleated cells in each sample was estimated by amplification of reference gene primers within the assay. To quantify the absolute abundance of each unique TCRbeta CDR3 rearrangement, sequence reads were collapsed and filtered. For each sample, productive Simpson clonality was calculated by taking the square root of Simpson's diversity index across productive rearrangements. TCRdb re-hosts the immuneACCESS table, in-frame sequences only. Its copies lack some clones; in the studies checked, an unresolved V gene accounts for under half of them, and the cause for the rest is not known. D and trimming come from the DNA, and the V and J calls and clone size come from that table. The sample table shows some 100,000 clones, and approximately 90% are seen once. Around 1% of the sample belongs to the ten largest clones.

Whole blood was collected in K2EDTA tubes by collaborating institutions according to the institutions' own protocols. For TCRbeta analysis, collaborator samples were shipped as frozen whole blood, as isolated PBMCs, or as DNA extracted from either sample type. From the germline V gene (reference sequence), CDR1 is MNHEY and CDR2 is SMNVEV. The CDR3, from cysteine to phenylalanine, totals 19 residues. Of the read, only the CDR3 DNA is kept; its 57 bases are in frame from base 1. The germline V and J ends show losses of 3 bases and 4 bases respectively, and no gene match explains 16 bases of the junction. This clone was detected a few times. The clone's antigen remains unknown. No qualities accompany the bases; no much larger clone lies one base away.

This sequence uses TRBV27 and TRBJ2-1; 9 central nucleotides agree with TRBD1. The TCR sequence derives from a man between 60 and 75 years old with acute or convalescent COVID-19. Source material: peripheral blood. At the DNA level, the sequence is TGTGCCAGCAGTTTTATCCCTCTCCAGACAGGGGGAGGATACAATGAGCAGTTCTTC. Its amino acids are CASSFIPLQTGGGYNEQFF.